This TCR beta chain was captured in a study of human T cells and chemical hapten exposure. CDR1 and CDR2 from the germline V gene are SGHRS and YFSETQ. This CDR3 contains 16 residues. The V segment lost 0 bases and the J segment 5 bases; nucleotides outside the gene matches: 7. Original data processing: Sequenced samples showed a median of approximately 96,000 TCRs each, with counts running from roughly 23,000 to 700,000. TCRdb fed the RACE reads into MiXCR, producing one record per CDR3 protein. For this entry, the V and J calls and clone size follow TCRdb and not the study's own pipeline. This sample has around 120,000 distinct CDR3 sequences, with 13% found just once. Time point described: pre-sensitization, week 0. Indicated treatment: therapeutic diphenylcyclopropenone sensitization with weekly scalp DPC. This clonotype was counted between two and nine times.

The TCR comes from a woman between 18 and 30 years old with alopecia areata. Some clones in this sample may be carry-over from other donors' samples. Sequencing used whole blood, obtained in connection with sensitization to the hapten diphenylcyclopropenone (DPC). V usage is TRBV5-1 and J usage is TRBJ2-5; 10 bases are shared with TRBD2. The CDR3 here is CASSLDSSGGSETQYF. CDR3 in DNA: TGCGCCAGCAGCTTGGATTCTAGCGGGGGCTCGGAGACCCAGTACTTC.